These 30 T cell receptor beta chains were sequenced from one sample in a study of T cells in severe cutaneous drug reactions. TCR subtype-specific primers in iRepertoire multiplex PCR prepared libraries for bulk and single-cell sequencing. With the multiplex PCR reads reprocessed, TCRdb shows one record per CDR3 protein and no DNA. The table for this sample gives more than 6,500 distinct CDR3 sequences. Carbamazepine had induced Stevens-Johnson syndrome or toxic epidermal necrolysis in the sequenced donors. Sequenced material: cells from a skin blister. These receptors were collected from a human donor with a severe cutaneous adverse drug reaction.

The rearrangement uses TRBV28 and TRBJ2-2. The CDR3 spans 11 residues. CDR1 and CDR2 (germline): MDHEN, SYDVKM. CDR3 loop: CASRVEAELFF.

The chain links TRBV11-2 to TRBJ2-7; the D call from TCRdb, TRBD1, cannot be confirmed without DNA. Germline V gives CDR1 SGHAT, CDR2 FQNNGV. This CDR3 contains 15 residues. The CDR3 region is CASTHDPGRDYEQYF. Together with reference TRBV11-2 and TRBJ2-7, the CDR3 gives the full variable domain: EAGVAQSPRYKIIEKRQSVAFWCNPISGHATLYWYQQILGQGPKLLIQFQNNGVVDDSQLPKDRFSAERLKGVDSTLKIQPAKLEDSAVYLCASTHDPGRDYEQYFGPGTRLTVT.

The CDR3 loop is CAAWRASENTGELFF. V usage is TRBV4-3 and J usage is TRBJ2-2; no DNA is available, so the TRBD2 call from TCRdb remains unchecked. Germline CDR1 LGHNA, CDR2 YSLEER. This CDR3 has 15 amino acids.

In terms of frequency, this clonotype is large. The CDR3 is CASSGQSYEQYF. V and J are TRBV27 and TRBJ2-7; TCRdb's D gene call, TRBD1, goes unchecked for lack of DNA. This CDR3 has 12 residues. Germline loops: CDR1 MNHEY, CDR2 SMNVEV (reference sequence).

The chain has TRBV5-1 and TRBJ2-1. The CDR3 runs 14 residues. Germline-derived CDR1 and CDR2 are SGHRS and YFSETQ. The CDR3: CASSGEDPINEQFF.

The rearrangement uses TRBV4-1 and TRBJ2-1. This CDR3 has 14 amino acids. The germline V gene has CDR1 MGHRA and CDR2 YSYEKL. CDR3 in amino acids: CASSHVGLGNEQFF.

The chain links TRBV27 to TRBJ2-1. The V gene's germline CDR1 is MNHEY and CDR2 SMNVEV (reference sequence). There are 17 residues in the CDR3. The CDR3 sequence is CASSSYLDARGNNEQFF.

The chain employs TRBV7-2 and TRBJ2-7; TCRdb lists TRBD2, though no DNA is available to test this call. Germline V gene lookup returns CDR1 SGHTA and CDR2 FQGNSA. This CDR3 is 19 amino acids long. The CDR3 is CASTQLAGVGPSLFDEQYF.

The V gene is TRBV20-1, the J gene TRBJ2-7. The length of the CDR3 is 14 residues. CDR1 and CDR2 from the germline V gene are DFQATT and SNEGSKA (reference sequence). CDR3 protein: CSASAFGIFYEQYF.

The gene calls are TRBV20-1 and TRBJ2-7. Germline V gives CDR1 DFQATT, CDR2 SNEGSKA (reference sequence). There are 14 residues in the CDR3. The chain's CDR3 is CSAREAPAMREQYF.

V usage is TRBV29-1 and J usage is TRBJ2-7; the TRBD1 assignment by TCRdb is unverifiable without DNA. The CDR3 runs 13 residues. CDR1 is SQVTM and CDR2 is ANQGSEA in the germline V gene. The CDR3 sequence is CSVARDTAYEQYF.

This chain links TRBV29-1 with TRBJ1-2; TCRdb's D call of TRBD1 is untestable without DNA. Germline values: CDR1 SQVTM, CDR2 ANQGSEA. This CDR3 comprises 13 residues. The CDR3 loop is CSATGGTWGGYTF.

The CDR3 loop is CASSLVETNTGELFF. This chain links TRBV5-8 with TRBJ2-2. Germline CDR1 and CDR2: SGHTS and YDEGEE. This CDR3 spans 15 amino acids.

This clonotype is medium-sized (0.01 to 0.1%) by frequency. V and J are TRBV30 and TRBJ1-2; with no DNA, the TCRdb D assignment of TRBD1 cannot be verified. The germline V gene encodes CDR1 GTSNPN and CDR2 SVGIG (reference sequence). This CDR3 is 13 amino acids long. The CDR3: CAWSVAPYYGYTF.

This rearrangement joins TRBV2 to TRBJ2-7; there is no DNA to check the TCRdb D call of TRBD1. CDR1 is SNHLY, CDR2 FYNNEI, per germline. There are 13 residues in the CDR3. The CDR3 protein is CASSGQGYAEQYF. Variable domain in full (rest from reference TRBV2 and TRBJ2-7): EPEVTQTPSHQVTQMGQEVILRCVPISNHLYFYWYRQILGQKVEFLVSFYNNEISEKSEIFDDQFSVERPDGSNFTLKIRSTKLEDSAMYFCASSGQGYAEQYFGPGTRLTVT.

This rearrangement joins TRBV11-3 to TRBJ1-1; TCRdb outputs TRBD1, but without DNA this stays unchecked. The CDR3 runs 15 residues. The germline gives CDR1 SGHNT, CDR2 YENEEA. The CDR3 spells CASRWTGRMNTEAFF.

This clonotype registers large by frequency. This chain's CDR3 is CASSYRDMDGYEQYF. The chain links TRBV6-5 to TRBJ2-7; TCRdb outputs TRBD1, but without DNA this stays unchecked. Germline V CDR1 and CDR2: MNHEY, SVGAGI. There are 15 residues in the CDR3.

The CDR3 loop is CAISDQMSEGPENTEAFF. V and J are TRBV10-3 and TRBJ1-1; TCRdb designates TRBD1, a call that cannot be tested without DNA. CDR1 is ENHRY and CDR2 is SYGVKD in the germline V gene. This CDR3 comprises 18 residues.

CDR3 residues: CSVVGGGGYTF. The chain joins TRBV29-1 to TRBJ1-2; TCRdb's assignment of TRBD1 cannot be checked, as there is no DNA. Germline values: CDR1 SQVTM, CDR2 ANQGSEA. This CDR3 has 11 amino acids.

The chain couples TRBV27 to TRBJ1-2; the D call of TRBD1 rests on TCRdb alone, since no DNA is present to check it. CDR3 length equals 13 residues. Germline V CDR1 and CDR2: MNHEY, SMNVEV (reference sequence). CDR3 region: CASLTLGQYGYTF.

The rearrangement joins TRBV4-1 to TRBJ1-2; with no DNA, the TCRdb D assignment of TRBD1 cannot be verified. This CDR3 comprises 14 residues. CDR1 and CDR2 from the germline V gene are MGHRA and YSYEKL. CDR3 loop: CASSQSTTGFGYTF.

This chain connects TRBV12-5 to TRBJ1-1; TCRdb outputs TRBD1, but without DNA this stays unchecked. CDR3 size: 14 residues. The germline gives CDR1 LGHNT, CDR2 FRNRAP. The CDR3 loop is CASGLFGDSSEAFF.

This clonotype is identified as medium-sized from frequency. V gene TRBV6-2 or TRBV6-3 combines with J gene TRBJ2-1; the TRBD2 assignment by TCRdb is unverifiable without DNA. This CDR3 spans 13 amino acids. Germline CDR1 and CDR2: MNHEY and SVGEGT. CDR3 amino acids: CASSSAGVSEQFF.

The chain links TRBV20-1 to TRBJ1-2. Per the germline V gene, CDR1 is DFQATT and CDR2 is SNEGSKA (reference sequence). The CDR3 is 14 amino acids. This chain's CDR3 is CSAPQFYSNYGYTF.

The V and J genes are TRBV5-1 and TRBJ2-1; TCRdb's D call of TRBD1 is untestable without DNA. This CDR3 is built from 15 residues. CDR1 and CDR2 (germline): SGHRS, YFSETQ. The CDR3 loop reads CASSFLGPGGNEQFF.

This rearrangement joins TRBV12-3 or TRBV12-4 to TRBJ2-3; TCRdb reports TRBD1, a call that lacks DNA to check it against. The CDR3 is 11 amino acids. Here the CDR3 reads CASSLGQGPYF.

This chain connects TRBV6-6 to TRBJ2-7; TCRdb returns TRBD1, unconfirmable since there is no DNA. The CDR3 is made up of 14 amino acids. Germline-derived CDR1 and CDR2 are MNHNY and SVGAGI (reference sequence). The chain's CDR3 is CASVGAGNPYEQYF.

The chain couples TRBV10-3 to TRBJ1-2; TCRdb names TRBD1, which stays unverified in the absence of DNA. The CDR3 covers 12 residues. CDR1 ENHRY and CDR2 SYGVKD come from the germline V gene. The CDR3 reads CAIRGREGDYTF.

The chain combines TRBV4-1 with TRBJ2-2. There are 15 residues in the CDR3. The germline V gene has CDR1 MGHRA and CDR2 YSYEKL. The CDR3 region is CASSHTPLGTGELFF.

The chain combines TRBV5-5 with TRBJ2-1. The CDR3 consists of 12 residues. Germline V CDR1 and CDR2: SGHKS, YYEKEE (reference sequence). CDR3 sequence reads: CASSLFLNEQFF.